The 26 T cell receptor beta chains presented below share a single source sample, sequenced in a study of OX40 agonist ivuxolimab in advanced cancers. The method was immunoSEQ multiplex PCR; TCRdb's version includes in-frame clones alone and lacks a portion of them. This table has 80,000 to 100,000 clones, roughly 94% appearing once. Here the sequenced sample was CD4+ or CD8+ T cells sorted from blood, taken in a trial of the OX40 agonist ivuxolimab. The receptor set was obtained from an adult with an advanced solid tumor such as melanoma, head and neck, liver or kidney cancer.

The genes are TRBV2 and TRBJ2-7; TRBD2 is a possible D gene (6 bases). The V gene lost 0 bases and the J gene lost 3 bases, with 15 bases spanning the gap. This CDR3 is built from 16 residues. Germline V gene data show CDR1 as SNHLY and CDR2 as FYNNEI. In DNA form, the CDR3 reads TGTGCCAGCAGTGAAGCGCCCCCGGACTATCGCTACGAGCAGTACTTC. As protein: CASSEAPPDYRYEQYF.

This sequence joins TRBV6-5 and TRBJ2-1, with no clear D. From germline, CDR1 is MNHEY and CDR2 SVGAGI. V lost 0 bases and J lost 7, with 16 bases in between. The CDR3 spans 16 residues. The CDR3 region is CASSYSSAIPENEQFF. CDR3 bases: TGTGCCAGCAGTTACTCGTCGGCTATCCCTGAGAATGAGCAGTTCTTC.

The CDR3 loop reads CAISGSDADTQYF. As DNA, the CDR3 is TGTGCCATCAGCGGGAGTGACGCAGATACGCAGTATTTT. The chain carries TRBV10-3 and TRBJ2-3, with a tentative D call TRBD2 (6 bases). V was pared by 6 bases and J by 4 bases, with 11 bases between. CDR3 length: 13 residues. Germline assignment: CDR1 ENHRY and CDR2 SYGVKD.

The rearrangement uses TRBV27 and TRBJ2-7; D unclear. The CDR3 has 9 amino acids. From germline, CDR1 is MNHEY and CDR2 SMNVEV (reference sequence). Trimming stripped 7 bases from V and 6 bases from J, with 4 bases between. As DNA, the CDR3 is TGTGCCAGCAAGGCCGAGCAGTACTTC. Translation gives CASKAEQYF.

CDR3 in DNA: TGCAGCGTTGAACGACAGGAGCACACTGAAGCTTTCTTT. Translated, it gives CSVERQEHTEAFF. This chain uses TRBV29-1 with TRBJ1-1, with D possibly matching TRBD1 (6 bases). This CDR3 comprises 13 residues. V dropped 2 bases and J dropped 3 bases, with 10 bases sitting between them. CDR1 and CDR2 from the germline V gene are SQVTM and ANQGSEA.

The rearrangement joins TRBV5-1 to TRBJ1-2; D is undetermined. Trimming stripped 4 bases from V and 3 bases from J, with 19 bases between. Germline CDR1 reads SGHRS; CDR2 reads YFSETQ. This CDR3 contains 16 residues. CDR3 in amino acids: CASSVRPPERDYGYTF. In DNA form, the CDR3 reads TGCGCCAGCAGCGTCCGACCGCCAGAGCGGGACTATGGCTACACCTTC.

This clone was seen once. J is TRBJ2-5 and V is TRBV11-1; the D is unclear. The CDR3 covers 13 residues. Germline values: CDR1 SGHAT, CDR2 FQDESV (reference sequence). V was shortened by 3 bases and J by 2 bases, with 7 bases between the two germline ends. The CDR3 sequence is CASSFTWQETQYF. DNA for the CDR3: TGTGCCAGCAGCTTTACCTGGCAAGAGACCCAGTACTTC.

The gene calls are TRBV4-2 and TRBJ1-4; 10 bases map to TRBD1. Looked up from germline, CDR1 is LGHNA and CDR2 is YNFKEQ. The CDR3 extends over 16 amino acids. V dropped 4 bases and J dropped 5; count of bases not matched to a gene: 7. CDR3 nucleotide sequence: TGTGCCAGCAGCCGGGGGGCGGGACAGGGGAATGAAAAACTGTTTTTT. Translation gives CASSRGAGQGNEKLFF.

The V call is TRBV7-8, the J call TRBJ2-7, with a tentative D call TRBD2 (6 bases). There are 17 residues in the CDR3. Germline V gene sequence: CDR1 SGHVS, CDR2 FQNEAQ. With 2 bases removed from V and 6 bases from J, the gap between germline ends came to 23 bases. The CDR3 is CASSLFARGIFPPEQYF. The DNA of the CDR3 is TGTGCCAGCAGCTTATTTGCCCGCGGGATCTTTCCTCCCGAGCAGTACTTC.

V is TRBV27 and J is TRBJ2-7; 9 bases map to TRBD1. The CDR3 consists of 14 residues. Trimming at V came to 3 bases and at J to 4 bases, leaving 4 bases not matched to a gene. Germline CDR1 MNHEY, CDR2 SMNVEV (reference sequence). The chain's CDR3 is CASSLTGGRYEQYF. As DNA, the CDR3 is TGTGCCAGCAGTTTGACAGGGGGTAGGTACGAGCAGTACTTC.

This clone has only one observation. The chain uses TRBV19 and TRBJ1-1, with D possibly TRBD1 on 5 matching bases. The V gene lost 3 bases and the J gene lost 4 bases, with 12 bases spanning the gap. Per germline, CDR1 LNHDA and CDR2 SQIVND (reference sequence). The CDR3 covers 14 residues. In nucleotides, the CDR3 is TGTGCCAGTAGTATTAGGCAGGGAAGCACTGAAGCTTTCTTT. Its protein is CASSIRQGSTEAFF.

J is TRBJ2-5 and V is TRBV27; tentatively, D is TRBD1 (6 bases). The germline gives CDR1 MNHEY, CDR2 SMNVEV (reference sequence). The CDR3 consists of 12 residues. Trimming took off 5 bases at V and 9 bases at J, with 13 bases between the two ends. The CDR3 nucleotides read TGTGCCAGCAGTCAACAGACAGGACCCCAGTACTTC. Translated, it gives CASSQQTGPQYF.

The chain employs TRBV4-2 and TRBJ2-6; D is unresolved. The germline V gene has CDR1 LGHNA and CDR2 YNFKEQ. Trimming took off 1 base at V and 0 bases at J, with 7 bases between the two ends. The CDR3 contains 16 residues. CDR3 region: CASSQGATSGANVLTF. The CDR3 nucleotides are TGTGCCAGCAGCCAAGGGGCAACCTCTGGGGCCAACGTCCTGACTTTC.

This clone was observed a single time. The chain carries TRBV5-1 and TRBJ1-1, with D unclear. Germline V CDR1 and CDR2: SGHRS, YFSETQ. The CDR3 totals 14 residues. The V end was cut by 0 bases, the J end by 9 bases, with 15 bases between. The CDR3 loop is CASSLDGSLGQAFF. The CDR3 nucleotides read TGCGCCAGCAGCTTGGACGGGTCCCTCGGGCAAGCTTTCTTT.

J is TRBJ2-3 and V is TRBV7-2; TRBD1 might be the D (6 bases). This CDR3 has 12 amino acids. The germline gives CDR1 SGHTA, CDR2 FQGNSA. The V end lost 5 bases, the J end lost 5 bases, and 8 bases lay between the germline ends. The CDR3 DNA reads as TGTGCCAGCAGCCCACAGGGAGATACGCAGTATTTT. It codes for CASSPQGDTQYF.

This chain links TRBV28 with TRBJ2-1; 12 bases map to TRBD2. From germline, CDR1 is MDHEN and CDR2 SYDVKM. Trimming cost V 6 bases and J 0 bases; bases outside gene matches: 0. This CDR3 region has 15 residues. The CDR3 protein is CASRTSGSSYNEQFF. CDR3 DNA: TGTGCCAGCAGGACTAGCGGGAGCTCCTACAATGAGCAGTTCTTC.

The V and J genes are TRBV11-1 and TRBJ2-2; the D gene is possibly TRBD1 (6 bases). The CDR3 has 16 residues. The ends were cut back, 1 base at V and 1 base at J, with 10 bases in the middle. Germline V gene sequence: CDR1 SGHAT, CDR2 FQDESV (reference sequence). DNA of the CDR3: TGTGCCAGCAGCTTAGTGGGGGCAGGGAACACCGGGGAGCTGTTTTTT. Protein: CASSLVGAGNTGELFF.

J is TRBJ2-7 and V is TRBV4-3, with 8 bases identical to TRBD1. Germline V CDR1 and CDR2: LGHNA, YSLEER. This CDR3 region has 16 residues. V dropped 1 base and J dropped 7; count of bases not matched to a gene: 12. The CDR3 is CASSQGSGQEAEEQYF. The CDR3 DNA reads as TGCGCCAGCAGCCAAGGATCGGGACAGGAGGCGGAAGAGCAGTACTTC.

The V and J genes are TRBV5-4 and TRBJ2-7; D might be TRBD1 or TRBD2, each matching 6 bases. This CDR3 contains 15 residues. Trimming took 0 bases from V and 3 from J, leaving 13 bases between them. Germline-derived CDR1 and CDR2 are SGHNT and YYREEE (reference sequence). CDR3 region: CASSLAWGADYEQYF. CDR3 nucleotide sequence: TGTGCCAGCAGCTTGGCCTGGGGGGCTGACTACGAGCAGTACTTC.

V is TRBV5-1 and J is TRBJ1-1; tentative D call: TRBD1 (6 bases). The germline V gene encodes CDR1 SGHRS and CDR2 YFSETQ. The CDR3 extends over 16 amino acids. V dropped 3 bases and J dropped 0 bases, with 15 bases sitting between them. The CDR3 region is CASSSEGGLLNTEAFF. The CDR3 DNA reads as TGCGCCAGCAGCTCAGAAGGGGGGCTGTTGAACACTGAAGCTTTCTTT.

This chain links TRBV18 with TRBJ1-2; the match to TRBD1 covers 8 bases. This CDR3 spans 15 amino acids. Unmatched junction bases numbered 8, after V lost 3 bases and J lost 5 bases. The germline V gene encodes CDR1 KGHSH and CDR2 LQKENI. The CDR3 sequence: CASSPPGQATYGYTF. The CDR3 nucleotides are TGTGCCAGCTCACCGCCGGGACAGGCTACATATGGCTACACCTTC.

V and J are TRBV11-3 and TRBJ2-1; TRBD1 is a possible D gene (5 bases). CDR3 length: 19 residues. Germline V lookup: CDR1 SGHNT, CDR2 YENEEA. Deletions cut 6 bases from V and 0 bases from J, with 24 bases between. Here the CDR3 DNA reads TGTGCCAGCAGATCCATTAAGGCTCAGGGAACTTGCTCCTACAATGAGCAGTTCTTC. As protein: CASRSIKAQGTCSYNEQFF.

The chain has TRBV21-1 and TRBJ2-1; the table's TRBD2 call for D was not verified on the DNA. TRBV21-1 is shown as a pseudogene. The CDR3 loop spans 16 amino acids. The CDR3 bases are TGTGCCAGCAGCCCAACTAGCGGGGGATCCTACAATGAGCAGTTCTTC. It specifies CASSPTSGGSYNEQFF.

The CDR3 is CASSSTGTMTYYGYTF. CDR3 sequence (DNA): TGTGCCAGCAGTTCCACCGGTACAATGACTTACTATGGCTACACCTTC. The chain has TRBV28 and TRBJ1-2, with D unresolved. From germline, CDR1 is MDHEN and CDR2 SYDVKM. The CDR3 has 16 residues. Trimming took 4 bases from V and 3 from J, leaving 18 bases between them.

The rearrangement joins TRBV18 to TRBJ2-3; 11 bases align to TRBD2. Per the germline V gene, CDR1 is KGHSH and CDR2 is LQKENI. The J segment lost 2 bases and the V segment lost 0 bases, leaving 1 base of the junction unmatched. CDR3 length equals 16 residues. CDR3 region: CASSPPGLADTDTQYF. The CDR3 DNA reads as TGTGCCAGCTCACCACCGGGACTAGCGGACACAGATACGCAGTATTTT.

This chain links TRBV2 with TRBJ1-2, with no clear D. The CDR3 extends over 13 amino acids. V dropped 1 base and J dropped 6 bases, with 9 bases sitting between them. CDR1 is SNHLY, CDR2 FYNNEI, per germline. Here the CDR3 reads CASSEGSSNGYTF. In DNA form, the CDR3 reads TGTGCCAGCAGTGAAGGAAGCTCCAATGGCTACACCTTC. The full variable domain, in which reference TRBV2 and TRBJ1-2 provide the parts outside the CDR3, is EPEVTQTPSHQVTQMGQEVILRCVPISNHLYFYWYRQILGQKVEFLVSFYNNEISEKSEIFDDQFSVERPDGSNFTLKIRSTKLEDSAMYFCASSEGSSNGYTFGSGTRLTVV.